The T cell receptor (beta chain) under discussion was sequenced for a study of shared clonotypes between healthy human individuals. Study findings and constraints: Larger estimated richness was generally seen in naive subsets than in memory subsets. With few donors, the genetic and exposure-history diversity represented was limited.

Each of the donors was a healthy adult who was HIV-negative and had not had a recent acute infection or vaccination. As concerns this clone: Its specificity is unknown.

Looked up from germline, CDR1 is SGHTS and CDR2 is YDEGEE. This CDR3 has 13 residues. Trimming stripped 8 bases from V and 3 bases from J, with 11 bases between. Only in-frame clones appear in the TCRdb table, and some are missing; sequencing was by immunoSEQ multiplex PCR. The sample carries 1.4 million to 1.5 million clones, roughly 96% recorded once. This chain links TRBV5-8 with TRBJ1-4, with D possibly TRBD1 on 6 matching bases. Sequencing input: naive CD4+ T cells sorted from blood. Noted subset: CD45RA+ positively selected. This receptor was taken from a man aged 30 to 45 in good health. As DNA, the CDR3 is TGTGCCAGTCGACAGGCAGCTAATGAAAAACTGTTTTTT. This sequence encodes CASRQAANEKLFF.